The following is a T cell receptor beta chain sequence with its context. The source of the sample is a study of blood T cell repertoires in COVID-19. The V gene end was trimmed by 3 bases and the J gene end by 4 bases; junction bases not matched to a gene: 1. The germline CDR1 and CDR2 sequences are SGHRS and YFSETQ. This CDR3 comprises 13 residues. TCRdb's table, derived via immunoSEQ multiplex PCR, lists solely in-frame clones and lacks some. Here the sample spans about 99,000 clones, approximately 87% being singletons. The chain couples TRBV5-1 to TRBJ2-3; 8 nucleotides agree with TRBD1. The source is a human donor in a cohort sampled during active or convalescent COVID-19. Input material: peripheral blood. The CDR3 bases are TGCGCCAGCAGCTGGGACAGGTCAGATACGCAGTATTTT. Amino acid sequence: CASSWDRSDTQYF.